This TCR beta chain was sequenced during a study of blood T cell repertoires in COVID-19. This clone was picked up one time. Seattle patients were enrolled during active infection and followed longitudinally. Some clones are missing from TCRdb's copy, which holds only in-frame ones; the method was immunoSEQ multiplex PCR. The table includes 290,000 or so clones, approximately 91% detected once. Per the germline V gene, CDR1 is SGHAT and CDR2 is FQNNGV. This CDR3 spans 13 amino acids. Trimming pared 0 bases from V and 3 bases from J, leaving 3 bases between. The chain combines TRBV11-2 with TRBJ1-5; unclear D gene. Sequenced: peripheral blood. The source is a woman in her thirties with COVID-19, enrolled during active disease. CDR3 sequence: CASSLDINQPQHF. CDR3 sequence (DNA): TGTGCCAGCAGCTTAGATATCAATCAGCCCCAGCATTTT.